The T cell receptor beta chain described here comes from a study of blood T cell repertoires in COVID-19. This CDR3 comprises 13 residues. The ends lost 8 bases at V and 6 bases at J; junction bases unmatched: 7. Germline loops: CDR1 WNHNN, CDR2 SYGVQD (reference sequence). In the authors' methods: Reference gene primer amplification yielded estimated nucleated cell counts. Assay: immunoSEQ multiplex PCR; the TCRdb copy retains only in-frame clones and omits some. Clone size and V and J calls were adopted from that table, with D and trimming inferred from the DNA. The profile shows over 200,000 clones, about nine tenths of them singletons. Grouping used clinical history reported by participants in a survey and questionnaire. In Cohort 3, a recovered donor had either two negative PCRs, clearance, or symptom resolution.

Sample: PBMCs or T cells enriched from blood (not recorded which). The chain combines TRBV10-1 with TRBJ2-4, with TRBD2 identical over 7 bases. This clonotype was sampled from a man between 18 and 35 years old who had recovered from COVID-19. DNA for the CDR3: TGCGCCAGCCTGGCGGGAGCGAGAAACATTCAGTACTTC. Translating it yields CASLAGARNIQYF.